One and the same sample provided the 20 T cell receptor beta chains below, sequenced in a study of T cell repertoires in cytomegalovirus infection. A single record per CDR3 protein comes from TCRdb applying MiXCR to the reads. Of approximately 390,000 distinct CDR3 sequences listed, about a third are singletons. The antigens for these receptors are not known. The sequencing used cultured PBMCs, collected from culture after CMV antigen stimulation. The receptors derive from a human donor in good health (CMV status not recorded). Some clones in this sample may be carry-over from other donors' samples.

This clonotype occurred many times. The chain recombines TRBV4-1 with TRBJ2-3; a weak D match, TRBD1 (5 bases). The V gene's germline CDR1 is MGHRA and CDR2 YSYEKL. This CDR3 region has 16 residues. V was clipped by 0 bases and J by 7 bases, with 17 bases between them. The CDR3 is CASSQEAGLRVNTQYF. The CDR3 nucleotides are TGCGCCAGCAGCCAAGAGGCAGGCCTCAGGGTAAATACGCAGTATTTT.

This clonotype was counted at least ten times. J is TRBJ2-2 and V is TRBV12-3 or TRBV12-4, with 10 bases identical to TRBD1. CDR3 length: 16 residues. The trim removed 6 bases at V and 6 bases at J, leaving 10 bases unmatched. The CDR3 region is CASRYPGQGTAGELFF. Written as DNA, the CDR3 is TGTGCCAGCAGATACCCGGGACAGGGGACGGCCGGGGAGCTGTTTTTT.

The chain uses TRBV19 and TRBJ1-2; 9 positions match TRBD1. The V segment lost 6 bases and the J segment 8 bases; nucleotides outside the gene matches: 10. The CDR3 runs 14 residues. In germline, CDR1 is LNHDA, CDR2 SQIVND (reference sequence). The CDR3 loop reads CASSSGQGFGGYTF. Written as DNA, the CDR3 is TGTGCCAGTAGCTCGGGACAGGGTTTCGGAGGCTACACCTTC.

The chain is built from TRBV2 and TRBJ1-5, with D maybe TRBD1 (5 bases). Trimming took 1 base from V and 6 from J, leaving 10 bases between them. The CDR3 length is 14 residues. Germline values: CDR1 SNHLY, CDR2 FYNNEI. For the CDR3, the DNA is TGTGCCAGCAGTGAAGGGCGGGGGAGTCAGCCCCAGCATTTT. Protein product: CASSEGRGSQPQHF.

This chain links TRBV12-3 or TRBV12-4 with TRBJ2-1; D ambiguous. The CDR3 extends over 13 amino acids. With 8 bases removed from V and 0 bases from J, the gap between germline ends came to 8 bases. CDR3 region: CASQESSYNEQFF. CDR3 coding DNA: TGTGCCAGCCAGGAGAGCTCCTACAATGAGCAGTTCTTC.

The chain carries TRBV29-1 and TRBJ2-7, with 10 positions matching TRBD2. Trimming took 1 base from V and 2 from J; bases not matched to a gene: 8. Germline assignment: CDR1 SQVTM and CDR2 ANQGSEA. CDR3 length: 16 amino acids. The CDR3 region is CSVEGLAGYPTYEQYF. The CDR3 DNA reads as TGCAGCGTTGAAGGACTAGCGGGCTATCCCACCTACGAGCAGTACTTC.

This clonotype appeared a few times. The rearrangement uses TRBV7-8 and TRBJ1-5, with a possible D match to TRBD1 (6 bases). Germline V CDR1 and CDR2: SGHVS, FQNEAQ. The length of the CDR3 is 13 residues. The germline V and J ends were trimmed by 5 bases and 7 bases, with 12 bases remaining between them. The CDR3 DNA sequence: TGTGCCAGCAGCGCCCACAGGGACCAGCCCCAGCATTTT. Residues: CASSAHRDQPQHF.

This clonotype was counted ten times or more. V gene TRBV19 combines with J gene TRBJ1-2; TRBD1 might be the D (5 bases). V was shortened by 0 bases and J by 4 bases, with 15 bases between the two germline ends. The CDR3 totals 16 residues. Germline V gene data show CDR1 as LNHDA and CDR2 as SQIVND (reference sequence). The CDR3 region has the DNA TGTGCCAGTAGTATAGATCGAATGGCCAGGGCCTATGGCTACACCTTC. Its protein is CASSIDRMARAYGYTF. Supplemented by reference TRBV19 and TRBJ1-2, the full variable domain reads DGGITQSPKYLFRKEGQNVTLSCEQNLNHDAMYWYRQDPGQGLRLIYYSQIVNDFQKGDIAEGYSVSREKKESFPLTVTSAQKNPTAFYLCASSIDRMARAYGYTFGSGTRLTVV.

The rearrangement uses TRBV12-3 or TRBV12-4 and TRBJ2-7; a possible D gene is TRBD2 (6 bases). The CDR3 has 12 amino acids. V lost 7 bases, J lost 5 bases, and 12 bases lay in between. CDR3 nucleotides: TGTGCCAGCACGGGAGTTCGCGACGAGCAGTACTTC. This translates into CASTGVRDEQYF.

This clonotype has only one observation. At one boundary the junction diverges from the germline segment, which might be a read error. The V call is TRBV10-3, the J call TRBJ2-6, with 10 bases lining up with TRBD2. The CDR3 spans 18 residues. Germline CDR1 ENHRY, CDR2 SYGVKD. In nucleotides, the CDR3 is TGTGCCATCAGTGAGTCGATAGCGGGAGGCTCTGGGGCCAACGTCCTGAGTTTC. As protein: CAISESIAGGSGANVLSF.

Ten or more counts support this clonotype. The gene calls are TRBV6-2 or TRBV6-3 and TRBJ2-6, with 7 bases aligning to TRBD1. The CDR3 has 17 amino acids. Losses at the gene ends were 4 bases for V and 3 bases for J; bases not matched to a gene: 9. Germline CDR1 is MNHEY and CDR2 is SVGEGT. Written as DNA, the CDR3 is TGTGCCAGCAGTTCAAACAGACAGGGTGGTGGGGCCAACGTCCTGACTTTC. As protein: CASSSNRQGGGANVLTF.

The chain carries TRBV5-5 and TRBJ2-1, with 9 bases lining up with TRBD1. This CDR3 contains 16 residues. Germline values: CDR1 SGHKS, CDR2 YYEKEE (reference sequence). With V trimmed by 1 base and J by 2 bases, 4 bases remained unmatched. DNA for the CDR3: TGTGCCAGCAGCTTGTCCGGACAGGGGACCTACAATGAGCAGTTCTTC. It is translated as CASSLSGQGTYNEQFF.

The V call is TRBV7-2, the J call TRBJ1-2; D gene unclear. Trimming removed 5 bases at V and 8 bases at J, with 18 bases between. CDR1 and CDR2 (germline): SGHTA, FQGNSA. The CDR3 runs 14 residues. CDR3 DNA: TGTGCCAGCAGCCTAATTAGCAGCGGAAGAGGCTACACCTTC. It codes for CASSLISSGRGYTF.

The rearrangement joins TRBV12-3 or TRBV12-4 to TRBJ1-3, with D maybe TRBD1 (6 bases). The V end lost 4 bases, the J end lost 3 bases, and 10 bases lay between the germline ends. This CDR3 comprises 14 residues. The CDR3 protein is CASSSQGIGNTIYF. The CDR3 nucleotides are TGTGCCAGCAGTTCACAGGGAATTGGAAACACCATATATTTT.

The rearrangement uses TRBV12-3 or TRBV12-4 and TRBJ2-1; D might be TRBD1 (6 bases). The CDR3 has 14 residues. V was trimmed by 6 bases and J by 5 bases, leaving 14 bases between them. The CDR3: CASRGQPRNNEQFF. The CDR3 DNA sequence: TGTGCCAGCAGAGGACAGCCGAGAAACAATGAGCAGTTCTTC.

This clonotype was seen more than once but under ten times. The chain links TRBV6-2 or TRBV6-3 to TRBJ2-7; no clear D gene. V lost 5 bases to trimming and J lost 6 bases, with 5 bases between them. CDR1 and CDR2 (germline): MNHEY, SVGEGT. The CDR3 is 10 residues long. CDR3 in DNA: TGTGCCAGCAGTCACGCCGAGCAGTACTTC. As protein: CASSHAEQYF.

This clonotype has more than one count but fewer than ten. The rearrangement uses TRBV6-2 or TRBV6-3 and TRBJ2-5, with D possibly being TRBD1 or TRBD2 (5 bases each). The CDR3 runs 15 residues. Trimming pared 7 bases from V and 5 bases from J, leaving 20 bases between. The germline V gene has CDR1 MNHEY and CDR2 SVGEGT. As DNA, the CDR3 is TGTGCCAGCACCTTGGACACCCTACAGCGGGAGACCCAGTACTTC. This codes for CASTLDTLQRETQYF.

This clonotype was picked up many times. CDR3 bases: TGTGCCAGCAGCCGACAGGGGCGCCCCACTAGCGAATTAGCCAAAAACATTCAGTACTTC. Protein product: CASSRQGRPTSELAKNIQYF. V gene TRBV7-2 combines with J gene TRBJ2-4; D might be TRBD1 (8 bases). The V gene's germline CDR1 is SGHTA and CDR2 FQGNSA. This CDR3 has 20 amino acids. Deletions cut 5 bases from V and 0 bases from J, with 26 bases between.

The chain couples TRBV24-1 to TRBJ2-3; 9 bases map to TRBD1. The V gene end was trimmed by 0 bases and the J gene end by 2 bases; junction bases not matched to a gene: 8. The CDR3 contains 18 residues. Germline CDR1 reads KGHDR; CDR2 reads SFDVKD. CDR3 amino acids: CATSDLRQGTGYTDTQYF. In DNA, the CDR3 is TGTGCCACCAGTGATTTGCGGCAGGGGACAGGGTACACAGATACGCAGTATTTT.

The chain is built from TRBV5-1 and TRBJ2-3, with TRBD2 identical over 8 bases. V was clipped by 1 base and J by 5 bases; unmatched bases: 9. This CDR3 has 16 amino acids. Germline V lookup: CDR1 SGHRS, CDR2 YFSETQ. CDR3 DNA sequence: TGCGCCAGCAGCTTGACGGCGGGAGGCCTGGAAGATACGCAGTATTTT. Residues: CASSLTAGGLEDTQYF.